The clone carrying this T cell receptor beta chain was seen a single time. Additional DNA sequences in this sample encode the identical CDR3. J lost 1 base, V lost 3 bases, and 1 base had no gene match. The CDR3 length is 15 residues. Germline CDR1 KGHSH, CDR2 LQKENI. This sample was taken from a study of shared clonotypes between healthy human individuals. Only in-frame clones appear in the TCRdb table, and some are missing; sequencing was by immunoSEQ multiplex PCR. The sample includes approximately 2.1 million clones, approximately 95% of them seen just once. The chain carries TRBV18 and TRBJ2-3, with 10 nucleotides matching TRBD1. The sequenced sample consisted of naive CD4+ T cells from PBMCs. Subset meaning: CD45RA+ positively selected. The receptor's source is a man aged 18 to 29 in good health. Some clones in this sample may be carry-over from other donors' samples. The CDR3, as DNA: TGTGCCAGCTCACCGGGGACAGGGGGCACAGATACGCAGTATTTT. It encodes CASSPGTGGTDTQYF.